These T cell receptor beta chains were read from a single sample in a study of blood T cells in healthy people across ages. TCRdb re-analysed the 5' RACE reads in MiXCR, keeping a single row per CDR3 protein. The data hold under 2 million distinct CDR3 sequences, with about 31% observed a single time. The sequencing sample was made of blood. These receptors were obtained from a woman aged 25 to 39 in good health. CDR3s include the opening cysteine and the closing phenylalanine or tryptophan. The D gene is left open where the match is weak. Some rows mark clone size as missing; the rest say once, few, many or name a class of expanded clone.

D gene	V gene	J gene	clone size	CDR3 protein	CDR3 DNA
NA	TRBV6-2/TRBV6-3	TRBJ2-3	NA	CASSYSRETDTQYF	TGTGCCAGCAGTTACTCCAGGGAGACAGATACGCAGTATTTT
NA	TRBV4-1	TRBJ1-2	NA	CASSQGVTAYGYTF	TGCGCCAGCAGCCAAGGGGTGACAGCGTATGGCTACACCTTC
TRBD2	TRBV5-1	TRBJ2-1	few	CASSPGISGRDYNEQFF	TGCGCCAGCAGCCCCGGAATTAGCGGGAGGGACTACAATGAGCAGTTCTTC
TRBD2	TRBV5-1	TRBJ2-2	NA	CASSFGGADTGELFF	TGCGCCAGCAGCTTCGGGGGGGCCGATACCGGGGAGCTGTTTTTT
TRBD2	TRBV6-5	TRBJ2-3	NA	CASSRGGPSTDTQYF	TGTGCCAGCAGCCGCGGGGGGCCGAGCACAGATACGCAGTATTTT
TRBD1	TRBV20-1	TRBJ2-5	NA	CSARDTGTDLPQYF	TGCAGTGCTAGAGATACCGGGACAGATTTACCGCAGTACTTC
NA	TRBV7-9	TRBJ2-7	NA	CASSSPLSGTSYEQYF	TGTGCCAGCAGCTCCCCCCTTAGCGGAACGAGCTACGAGCAGTACTTC
NA	TRBV2	TRBJ2-3	few	CASQQVSTDTQYF	TGTGCCAGCCAGCAGGTTAGCACAGATACGCAGTATTTT
TRBD2	TRBV5-1	TRBJ2-1	NA	CASSLDDRLAGGPGNEQFF	TGCGCCAGCAGCTTAGATGACCGGCTAGCGGGAGGGCCGGGGAATGAGCAGTTCTTC
NA	TRBV28	TRBJ2-1	few	CASSLFSSAYNEQFF	TGTGCCAGCAGTTTGTTTAGCTCTGCCTACAATGAGCAGTTCTTC
NA	TRBV10-3	TRBJ2-5	NA	CVISESGEETQYF	TGTGTCATCAGTGAGTCAGGGGAGGAGACCCAGTACTTC
NA	TRBV20-1	TRBJ2-5	many	CSADEETQYF	TGCAGTGCCGACGAAGAGACCCAGTACTTC
NA	TRBV7-9	TRBJ2-7	NA	CAGSPGPGTYEQYF	TGTGCCGGCAGCCCGGGACCCGGGACCTACGAGCAGTACTTC
TRBD2	TRBV2	TRBJ2-3	NA	CARGLAGSTDTQYF	TGTGCCAGGGGACTAGCGGGGAGCACAGATACGCAGTATTTT
NA	TRBV6-2/TRBV6-3	TRBJ2-3	NA	CASSYGVADSTDTQYF	TGTGCCAGCAGTTACGGGGTAGCGGATAGCACAGATACGCAGTATTTT
NA	TRBV12-3/TRBV12-4	TRBJ1-1	few	CASTYRQGRTEAFF	TGTGCCAGCACATATCGGCAGGGTCGCACTGAAGCTTTCTTT
NA	TRBV25-1	TRBJ1-1	few	CASSVVWGEAFF	TGTGCCAGCAGTGTAGTATGGGGGGAAGCTTTCTTT
NA	TRBV3-1	TRBJ2-7	many	CASSQAGAYEQYF	TGTGCCAGCAGCCAGGCCGGGGCCTACGAGCAGTACTTC
TRBD2	TRBV10-2	TRBJ2-1	few	CASFAGSGRHEQFF	TGCGCCAGTTTTGCCGGGAGCGGGAGGCATGAGCAGTTCTTC
NA	TRBV20-1	TRBJ1-1	NA	CSAPGEPTEAFF	TGCAGTGCCCCCGGCGAGCCCACTGAAGCTTTCTTT
TRBD2	TRBV5-1	TRBJ2-7	NA	CASSSTSGASGRAPYF	TGCGCCAGCAGCTCGACGTCAGGCGCTAGCGGGAGGGCCCCGTACTTC
NA	TRBV6-1	TRBJ1-5	few	CASSEALGGMQPQHF	TGTGCCAGCAGTGAAGCGCTGGGAGGTATGCAGCCCCAGCATTTT
NA	TRBV7-9	TRBJ2-7	few	CASSLSHSGEQYF	TGTGCCAGCAGCTTATCCCATTCGGGCGAGCAGTACTTC
TRBD1	TRBV20-1	TRBJ2-1	NA	CSATPPGQGTYNEQFF	TGCAGTGCTACCCCACCGGGACAGGGAACCTACAATGAGCAGTTCTTC
TRBD2	TRBV9	TRBJ2-2	NA	CASSVGGSGGENTGERFF	TGTGCCAGCAGCGTAGGAGGTAGCGGGGGGGAAAACACCGGGGAGCGGTTTTTT
NA	TRBV29-1	TRBJ1-4	few	CSVEQGEEKLFF	TGCAGCGTTGAACAGGGAGAAGAAAAACTGTTTTTT
NA	TRBV10-3	TRBJ2-5	NA	CAISESNRAQETQYF	TGTGCCATCAGTGAGTCGAACAGGGCCCAAGAGACCCAGTACTTC
NA	TRBV20-1	TRBJ2-3	many	CSARDKIRTDTQYF	TGCAGTGCTAGAGATAAGATCCGCACAGATACGCAGTATTTT
NA	TRBV2	TRBJ1-2	few	CASKIRGYGYTF	TGTGCCAGCAAAATCCGGGGGTATGGCTACACCTTC
NA	TRBV27	TRBJ2-5	NA	CASSLSPGESAGEETQYF	TGTGCCAGCAGTTTATCTCCAGGGGAAAGTGCCGGCGAAGAGACCCAGTACTTC
TRBD1	TRBV15	TRBJ2-6	few	CATSRAPLGQGSPLGANVLTF	TGTGCCACCAGCAGAGCACCTCTGGGACAGGGGAGCCCCCTCGGGGCCAACGTCCTGACTTTC
TRBD1	TRBV2	TRBJ2-1	NA	CARSASDRVGEQFF	TGTGCCAGGAGCGCCAGTGACAGGGTGGGTGAGCAGTTCTTC
NA	TRBV21-1	TRBJ2-7	NA	CSGAGPFLSYEQYF	TGCTCGGGGGCAGGCCCCTTCCTCTCCTACGAGCAGTACTTC
NA	TRBV28	TRBJ2-1	NA	CASSHRGHNEQFF	TGTGCCAGCAGCCACCGGGGCCACAATGAGCAGTTCTTC
TRBD1	TRBV10-3	TRBJ1-6	NA	CAITGDSGNSPLHF	TGTGCCATCACCGGGGACAGTGGGAATTCACCCCTCCACTTT
NA	TRBV27	TRBJ2-1	NA	CASPLGHLEQFF	TGTGCCAGCCCCTTAGGGCACCTTGAGCAGTTCTTC